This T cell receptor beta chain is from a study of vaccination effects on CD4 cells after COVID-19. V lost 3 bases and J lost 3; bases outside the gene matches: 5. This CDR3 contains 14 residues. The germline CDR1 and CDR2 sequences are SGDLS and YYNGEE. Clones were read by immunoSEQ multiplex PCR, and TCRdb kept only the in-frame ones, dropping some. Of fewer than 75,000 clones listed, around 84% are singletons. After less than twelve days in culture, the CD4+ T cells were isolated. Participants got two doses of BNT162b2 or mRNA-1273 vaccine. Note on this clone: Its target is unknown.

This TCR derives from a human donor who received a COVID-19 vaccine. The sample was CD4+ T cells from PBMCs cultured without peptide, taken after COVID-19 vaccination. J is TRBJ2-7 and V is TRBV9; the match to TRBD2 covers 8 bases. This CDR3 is CASSAGGRGYEQYF. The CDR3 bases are TGTGCCAGCAGCGCGGGGGGGAGAGGCTACGAGCAGTACTTC.